This is a list of T cell receptor beta chains from one sample in a study of cytomegalovirus exposure and HLA in healthy donors. Some clones are missing from TCRdb's copy, which holds only in-frame ones; the method was immunoSEQ multiplex PCR. The data contain some 150,000 clones, approximately 80% of them singletons. Sequencing input: PBMCs. The source is a woman under 30 in good health and CMV-seronegative. The CDR3 runs from the conserved cysteine through the conserved F or W. The D gene is left open where the match is weak. Some rows have no size entry. The others give once, few or many, or a class for an expanded clone.

once	TRBJ2-1	-	TRBV19	CASSSTGFSVFGNEQFF	TGTGCCAGTAGTAGTACGGGATTTAGTGTATTTGGCAATGAGCAGTTCTTC
-	TRBJ2-6	-	TRBV5-4	CASIGPGANVLTF	TGTGCCAGCATTGGCCCCGGGGCCAACGTCCTGACTTTC
-	TRBJ1-5	TRBD1	TRBV18	CASSRQGSSNQPQHF	TGTGCCAGCTCACGACAGGGTTCGAGCAATCAGCCCCAGCATTTT
-	TRBJ1-1	-	TRBV9	CASSVAQSNTEAFF	TGTGCCAGCAGCGTAGCCCAGTCGAACACTGAAGCTTTCTTT
few	TRBJ2-3	-	TRBV9	CASSVGSNRPDTQYF	TGTGCCAGCAGCGTAGGGAGTAACCGGCCAGATACGCAGTATTTT
once	TRBJ2-7	-	TRBV4-3	CASSQETVSYEQYF	TGCGCCAGCAGCCAAGAAACGGTCTCCTACGAGCAGTACTTC
-	TRBJ2-3	-	TRBV7-8	CASSLIGVDTQYF	TGTGCCAGCAGCTTAATAGGGGTAGATACGCAGTATTTT
-	TRBJ1-4	TRBD1	TRBV9	CASSGSPGTGGWNEKLFF	TGTGCCAGCAGCGGAAGTCCCGGGACAGGGGGGTGGAATGAAAAACTGTTTTTT
-	TRBJ2-3	-	TRBV21-1	CASSKRRDSTDTQYF	TGTGCCAGCAGCAAAAGGCGGGACAGCACAGATACGCAGTATTTT
-	TRBJ1-2	TRBD1	TRBV7-9	CASSLFAGQNYGYTF	TGTGCCAGCAGCTTATTTGCGGGACAGAACTATGGCTACACCTTC
-	TRBJ1-1	-	TRBV6-5	CASRQRQFTEAFF	TGTGCCAGCAGACAACGACAGTTCACTGAAGCTTTCTTT
-	TRBJ2-3	TRBD2	TRBV28	CASSLPRWTSGRMGTDTQYF	TGTGCCAGCAGTTTGCCCCGTTGGACTAGCGGGAGGATGGGGACAGATACGCAGTATTTT
-	TRBJ2-5	TRBD2	TRBV5-4	CASSLDSVSGGPLYF	TGTGCCAGCAGCTTGGATTCTGTGTCGGGAGGGCCGCTGTACTTC
-	TRBJ2-7	-	TRBV11-2	CASSSRGPGPYEQYF	TGTGCCAGCAGCAGCAGGGGCCCCGGGCCCTACGAGCAGTACTTC
-	TRBJ1-3	TRBD1	TRBV2	CASSVNAGGSGNTIYF	TGTGCCAGCAGTGTTAACGCAGGGGGTTCTGGAAACACCATATATTTT
few	TRBJ1-1	-	TRBV5-6	CASSFPQAGANTEAFF	TGTGCCAGCAGCTTCCCCCAAGCAGGGGCGAACACTGAAGCTTTCTTT
-	TRBJ2-1	TRBD2	TRBV11-2	CASSLELAGPNYNEQFF	TGTGCCAGCAGCTTGGAACTAGCGGGCCCCAATTACAATGAGCAGTTCTTC
-	TRBJ1-4	TRBD1	TRBV28	CASSPSPGQASFGEKLFF	TGTGCCAGCAGCCCAAGCCCGGGACAGGCCTCTTTCGGTGAAAAACTGTTTTTT
few	TRBJ2-7	TRBD1	TRBV7-9	CSSSQVSGTGVREQYF	TGTTCCAGCAGCCAAGTAAGCGGGACAGGGGTTCGCGAGCAGTACTTC
few	TRBJ2-1	TRBD2	TRBV10-3	CAISESGVTSGKPASEQFF	TGTGCCATCAGTGAGTCGGGGGTGACTAGCGGGAAGCCGGCCAGTGAGCAGTTCTTC
-	TRBJ2-4	-	TRBV19	CASSSGALGKNIQYF	TGTGCCAGTAGTAGCGGCGCCCTGGGCAAAAACATTCAGTACTTC
-	TRBJ2-3	-	TRBV6-1	CASSPGLSADTQYF	TGTGCCAGCAGCCCGGGACTGAGTGCAGATACGCAGTATTTT
-	TRBJ2-4	TRBD1	TRBV29-1	CSALQGPRKGFVENIQYF	TGCAGCGCCTTACAGGGGCCACGAAAAGGTTTCGTCGAAAACATTCAGTACTTC
-	TRBJ2-5	TRBD1	TRBV2	CASSTGTGGLEQYF	TGTGCCAGCAGTACCGGGACAGGGGGGTTGGAGCAGTACTTC
-	TRBJ2-3	-	TRBV6-1	CASSALADLTDTQYF	TGTGCCAGCAGTGCCCTAGCCGATCTCACAGATACGCAGTATTTT